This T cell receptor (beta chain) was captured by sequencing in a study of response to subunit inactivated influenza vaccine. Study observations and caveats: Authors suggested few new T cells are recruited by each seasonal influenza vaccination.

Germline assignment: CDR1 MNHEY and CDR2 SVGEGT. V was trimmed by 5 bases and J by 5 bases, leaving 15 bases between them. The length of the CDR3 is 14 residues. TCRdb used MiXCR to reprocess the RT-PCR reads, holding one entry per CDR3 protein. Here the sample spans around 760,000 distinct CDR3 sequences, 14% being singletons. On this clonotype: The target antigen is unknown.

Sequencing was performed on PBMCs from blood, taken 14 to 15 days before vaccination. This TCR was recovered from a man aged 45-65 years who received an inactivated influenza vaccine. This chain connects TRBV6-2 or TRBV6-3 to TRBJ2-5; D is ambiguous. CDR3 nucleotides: TGTGCCAGCAGTCGCCTGGATTTAGGGGAGACCCAGTACTTC. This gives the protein CASSRLDLGETQYF.